Listed below are T cell receptor beta chains from one sample, sequenced in a study of cytomegalovirus exposure and HLA in healthy donors. Measured with immunoSEQ multiplex PCR; TCRdb has only the in-frame clones, and not every one. The profile shows approximately 120,000 clones, 60% to 80% of them singletons. Sequencing was performed on PBMCs. These receptors were taken from a man in his fifties in good health and CMV-seronegative. Both conserved end residues are part of each CDR3.

v_call	j_call	cdr3_aa
TRBV13	TRBJ2-5	CASSLRDRFQETQYF
TRBV28	TRBJ2-3	CASLGQDADTQYF
TRBV28	TRBJ1-2	CALQEQGSNYGYTF
TRBV5-1	TRBJ2-5	CASSFTGGLQETQYF
TRBV10-3	TRBJ1-5	CAISEGTGTNQPQHF
TRBV19	TRBJ1-1	CASSKNTGTGNTEAFF
TRBV27	TRBJ2-3	CASSSSIAVTSTDTQYF
TRBV28	TRBJ2-7	CASSPYPGGRSYEQYF
TRBV7-9	TRBJ2-7	CASSLKGSDEQYF
TRBV5-4	TRBJ2-3	CASSRGTSGTPTDTQYF
TRBV15	TRBJ2-1	CATSSGTVFNEQFF
TRBV7-9	TRBJ2-7	CASSRGHDSYEQYF
TRBV4-1	TRBJ2-1	CASSQDGAGGNPNEQFF
TRBV6-1	TRBJ2-5	CASRTGYQETQYF
TRBV29-1	TRBJ2-7	CSVPTGGKYEQYF
TRBV6-1	TRBJ2-7	CASSGTRLAGGGYEQYF
TRBV5-1	TRBJ2-1	CASSLPSGSSDEQFF
TRBV6-9	TRBJ1-2	CASSYDQAGTSYGYTF
TRBV6-5	TRBJ2-5	CASSLWGGPQETQYF
TRBV7-2	TRBJ2-5	CASARGTSTETQYF
TRBV6-5	TRBJ1-1	CASSYSSGEAFF
TRBV19	TRBJ2-7	CASSPQGGTGSSGQYF